A single sample is the source of the 29 T cell receptor beta chains below, sequenced in a study of cytomegalovirus exposure and HLA in healthy donors. PCR used 60 Vbeta primers and 13 Jbeta primers. The data were produced by immunoSEQ multiplex PCR, yet TCRdb's version contains in-frame clones alone and is incomplete. The table shows approximately 130,000 clones, with roughly 80% occurring only once. What was sequenced was PBMCs. The receptors stem from a girl aged 2 to 9 in good health and CMV-seronegative.

The CDR3 region is CASSEFYGAGTEAFF. CDR3 coding DNA: TGTGCCAGCAGTGAGTTCTATGGGGCAGGCACTGAAGCTTTCTTT. The chain is built from TRBV6-4 and TRBJ1-1; a possible D gene is TRBD1 (5 bases). Deletions cut 3 bases from V and 4 bases from J, with 15 bases between. CDR3 size: 15 residues. Germline V gene data show CDR1 as MRHNA and CDR2 as SNTAGT.

The V gene is TRBV5-4, the J gene TRBJ2-7; 9 bases are a match to TRBD1. CDR3 length: 15 residues. Germline CDR1 SGHNT, CDR2 YYREEE (reference sequence). The V and J ends lost 1 base and 5 bases, in that order; junction bases with no gene match: 7. In nucleotides, the CDR3 is TGTGCCAGCAGCTTGAAATGGGACAGGGACGACGAGCAGTACTTC. This sequence encodes CASSLKWDRDDEQYF.

The V gene is TRBV5-1, the J gene TRBJ2-3; 10 bases align to TRBD2. The V segment lost 0 bases and the J segment 2 bases; nucleotides outside the gene matches: 6. The CDR3 contains 17 residues. Germline values: CDR1 SGHRS, CDR2 YFSETQ. In DNA, the CDR3 is TGCGCCAGCAGCTTGGGAGGACTAGCGGATACCACAGATACGCAGTATTTT. Residues: CASSLGGLADTTDTQYF.

The CDR3 sequence: CASSYWGTGPYNEQFF. DNA of the CDR3: TGTGCCAGCAGTTACTGGGGGACAGGGCCCTACAATGAGCAGTTCTTC. The chain joins TRBV6-6 to TRBJ2-1; 9 bases match TRBD1. Per germline, CDR1 MNHNY and CDR2 SVGAGI (reference sequence). CDR3 length: 16 residues. J lost 2 bases, V lost 1 base, and 3 bases had no gene match.

CDR3 DNA: TGTGCCAGCAGCTTTGACACCGACAATGAGCAGTTCTTC. Translating gives CASSFDTDNEQFF. The chain employs TRBV7-3 and TRBJ2-1; D gene ambiguous. CDR1 SGHTA and CDR2 FQGTGA come from the germline V gene. The CDR3 covers 13 residues. Trimming shortened V by 3 bases and J by 5 bases, and 8 bases separated the two germline ends.

The V and J genes are TRBV5-5 and TRBJ2-6, with D possibly matching TRBD2 (5 bases). The CDR3 contains 15 residues. Trimming took off 2 bases at V and 4 bases at J, with 10 bases between the two ends. CDR1 and CDR2 from the germline V gene are SGHKS and YYEKEE (reference sequence). CDR3 residues: CASSFLGEGANVLTF. CDR3 DNA sequence: TGTGCCAGCAGCTTCCTCGGGGAAGGGGCCAACGTCCTGACTTTC.

This clone came up once. In this CDR3 the conserved last residue, phenylalanine or tryptophan, is missing, so a read error is likely. This chain joins TRBV9 and TRBJ2-7; 13 bases fit TRBD2. CDR1 is SGDLS, CDR2 YYNGEE, per germline. V lost 4 bases, J lost 2 bases, and 3 bases stayed unmatched. The CDR3 has 15 amino acids. CDR3 sequence (DNA): TGTGCCAGCAGCCCAGGACTAGCGGGAGCCTACGAGCAGTACCTC. Translated, it gives CASSPGLAGAYEQYL.

V usage is TRBV2 and J usage is TRBJ2-7, with TRBD1 as a possible D gene (5 bases). Germline CDR1 and CDR2: SNHLY and FYNNEI. Trimming stripped 2 bases from V and 0 bases from J, with 11 bases between. The CDR3 extends over 15 amino acids. The CDR3 DNA is TGTGCCAGCAGTGAAATCAGGGATTCCTCCTACGAGCAGTACTTC. Translating gives CASSEIRDSSYEQYF.

This clone was detected only a few times. The chain joins TRBV6-5 to TRBJ1-1, with D unclear. V lost 8 bases and J lost 0, with 4 bases in between. This CDR3 region has 11 residues. Germline V lookup: CDR1 MNHEY, CDR2 SVGAGI. The CDR3 DNA is TGTGCCAGCCACATGAACACTGAAGCTTTCTTT. Translation: CASHMNTEAFF.

This chain links TRBV9 with TRBJ1-1, with TRBD1 matching over 7 bases. In germline, CDR1 is SGDLS, CDR2 YYNGEE. Trimming removed 4 bases from V and 4 bases from J; junction bases left unmatched: 4. This CDR3 is 13 amino acids long. The CDR3 nucleotides read TGTGCCAGCAGCCCACAGGGGAGCACTGAAGCTTTCTTT. This translates into CASSPQGSTEAFF.

V and J are TRBV4-2 and TRBJ2-5; TRBD1 agrees at 7 bases. The CDR3 loop spans 18 amino acids. V shed 3 bases, J shed 4 bases, and the junction held 17 bases outside the gene matches. Looked up from germline, CDR1 is LGHNA and CDR2 is YNFKEQ. The CDR3 nucleotides read TGTGCCAGCAGCCAGGAAGGACCCCGGGACAGCATTCTAGAGACCCAGTACTTC. Residues: CASSQEGPRDSILETQYF.

Only a few counts were recorded for this clone. Other DNA sequences in this specimen translate into the identical CDR3. V and J are TRBV5-1 and TRBJ2-3; possibly TRBD1 for D (6 bases). In germline, CDR1 is SGHRS, CDR2 YFSETQ. V lost 0 bases, J lost 3 bases, and 8 bases lay in between. The CDR3 consists of 14 residues. The CDR3 is CASSLGGPTDTQYF. In nucleotides, the CDR3 is TGCGCCAGCAGCTTGGGGGGGCCGACAGATACGCAGTATTTT. Variable domain in full (rest from reference TRBV5-1 and TRBJ2-3): KAGVTQTPRYLIKTRGQQVTLSCSPISGHRSVSWYQQTPGQGLQFLFEYFSETQRNKGNFPGRFSGRQFSNSRSEMNVSTLELGDSALYLCASSLGGPTDTQYFGPGTRLTVL.

This rearrangement joins TRBV2 to TRBJ1-1, with D possibly TRBD1 on 5 matching bases. This CDR3 has 12 amino acids. V shed 7 bases and J shed 1 base, with 7 bases lying between them. The germline V gene encodes CDR1 SNHLY and CDR2 FYNNEI. In DNA, the CDR3 is TGTGCCAGCATGCAGGGGAACACTGAAGCTTTCTTT. This translates into CASMQGNTEAFF.

Within the sample, this clone is medium-sized. The rearrangement joins TRBV5-4 to TRBJ2-1; D not resolved. Germline assignment: CDR1 SGHNT and CDR2 YYREEE (reference sequence). V lost 4 bases and J lost 2, with 10 bases in between. The CDR3 extends over 14 amino acids. CDR3 nucleotides: TGTGCCAGCAGCCCCGACACCGCCTACAATGAGCAGTTCTTC. It codes for CASSPDTAYNEQFF. Full variable domain (missing parts from reference TRBV5-4 and TRBJ2-1): ETGVTQSPTHLIKTRGQQVTLRCSSQSGHNTVSWYQQALGQGPQFIFQYYREEENGRGNFPPRFSGLQFPNYSSELNVNALELDDSALYLCASSPDTAYNEQFFGPGTRLTVL.

The chain carries TRBV5-6 and TRBJ1-2; D uncertain. The CDR3 is made up of 17 amino acids. In germline, CDR1 is SGHDT, CDR2 YYEEEE. V was cut by 3 bases and J by 2 bases, with 20 bases left in between. CDR3 sequence: CASSSEGGAEPNYGYTF. CDR3 coding DNA: TGTGCCAGCAGCTCCGAAGGTGGTGCGGAACCAAACTATGGCTACACCTTC.

CDR3 protein: CASSLDSNGETQYF. Written as DNA, the CDR3 is TGTGCCAGCTCCCTGGACAGTAATGGGGAGACCCAGTACTTC. V gene TRBV18 combines with J gene TRBJ2-5, with D maybe TRBD1 (6 bases). This CDR3 spans 14 amino acids. V was trimmed by 6 bases and J by 5 bases, leaving 16 bases between them. Germline CDR1 and CDR2: KGHSH and LQKENI. Using reference TRBV18 and TRBJ2-5 for the parts outside the CDR3, the full variable domain is NAGVMQNPRHLVRRRGQEARLRCSPMKGHSHVYWYRQLPEEGLKFMVYLQKENIIDESGMPKERFSAEFPKEGPSILRIQQVVRGDSAAYFCASSLDSNGETQYFGPGTRLLVL.

The gene calls are TRBV18 and TRBJ2-5; D ambiguous. Looked up from germline, CDR1 is KGHSH and CDR2 is LQKENI. The V and J ends lost 1 base and 5 bases respectively, with 26 bases between them. The CDR3 contains 19 residues. The CDR3: CASSPLVGCGVSPWETQYF. DNA of the CDR3: TGTGCCAGCTCACCACTAGTAGGTTGTGGAGTGTCCCCTTGGGAGACCCAGTACTTC.

The chain joins TRBV15 to TRBJ2-5; TRBD1 aligns across 9 bases. The ends lost 2 bases at V and 4 bases at J; junction bases unmatched: 11. Germline CDR1 reads LNHNV; CDR2 reads YYDKDF (reference sequence). The CDR3 loop spans 17 amino acids. The CDR3 DNA is TGTGCCACCAGCAGATCTCCACAGGGGGCGCTAGGAGAGACCCAGTACTTC. Residues: CATSRSPQGALGETQYF.

The chain employs TRBV7-3 and TRBJ1-1; no definite D call. CDR3 length: 13 amino acids. Trimming removed 1 base from V and 3 bases from J, with 6 bases in between. CDR1 and CDR2 from the germline V gene are SGHTA and FQGTGA. CDR3 protein: CASSLNRDTEAFF. In nucleotides, the CDR3 is TGTGCCAGCAGCTTAAACCGGGACACTGAAGCTTTCTTT.

V and J are TRBV2 and TRBJ2-5, with a weak D call TRBD2 (7 bases). The J call could be wrong; TRBJ2-7 is a better fit for the DNA end. This CDR3 comprises 15 residues. Germline V lookup: CDR1 SNHLY, CDR2 FYNNEI. The CDR3 is CASSDRGAQSYEQYF. CDR3 in DNA: TGTGCCAGCAGTGACCGGGGGGCGCAGTCCTACGAGCAGTACTTC.

The rearrangement joins TRBV7-8 to TRBJ1-2, with 7 nucleotides matching TRBD1. V trimming: 3 bases; J trimming: 6 bases; junction bases outside the gene matches: 7. The germline V gene has CDR1 SGHVS and CDR2 FQNEAQ. The CDR3 length is 14 residues. The chain's CDR3 is CASSFAGTVNGYTF. Written as DNA, the CDR3 is TGTGCCAGCAGCTTTGCCGGGACAGTAAATGGCTACACCTTC.

This rearrangement joins TRBV6-5 to TRBJ2-3; possible D gene TRBD2, 6 bases. From germline, CDR1 is MNHEY and CDR2 SVGAGI. V lost 0 bases to trimming and J lost 6 bases, with 16 bases between them. The length of the CDR3 is 16 residues. The CDR3 spells CASSYSGREPGDTQYF. For the CDR3, the DNA is TGTGCCAGCAGTTACTCGGGTCGGGAGCCGGGGGATACGCAGTATTTT.

V and J are TRBV2 and TRBJ1-1; tentatively, D is TRBD1 (6 bases). This CDR3 has 15 residues. V was trimmed by 4 bases and J by 0 bases, leaving 12 bases between them. From germline, CDR1 is SNHLY and CDR2 FYNNEI. The CDR3 DNA follows: TGTGCCAGCAGTGGGCGACAGGACATGAACACTGAAGCTTTCTTT. It yields the protein CASSGRQDMNTEAFF.

V and J are TRBV6-7 and TRBJ1-5; tentative D call: TRBD1 (6 bases). TRBV6-7 is an open reading frame whose function is uncertain. This CDR3 is 18 amino acids long. The V end was cut by 4 bases, the J end by 6 bases, with 25 bases between. CDR3 in DNA: TGTGCCAGCAGTTTTTCATACAGGGAGTTAAGGAAGAGTCAGCCCCAGCATTTT. Its translation: CASSFSYRELRKSQPQHF.

A few counts support this clone. The chain employs TRBV6-5 and TRBJ1-4; no reliable D call. There are 15 residues in the CDR3. Trimming pared 5 bases from V and 0 bases from J, leaving 10 bases between. Germline V gene sequence: CDR1 MNHEY, CDR2 SVGAGI. DNA for the CDR3: TGTGCCAGCAGTCCGGGAGACGCAACTAATGAAAAACTGTTTTTT. It specifies CASSPGDATNEKLFF.

V usage is TRBV7-9 and J usage is TRBJ1-6, with 8 bases lining up with TRBD1. CDR3 length: 15 residues. CDR1 is SEHNR and CDR2 is FQNEAQ in the germline V gene (reference sequence). V was clipped by 2 bases and J by 6 bases; unmatched bases: 3. The CDR3 region has the DNA TGTGCCAGCAGCTTACTCGGACAGGGTAATTCACCCCTCCACTTT. It yields the protein CASSLLGQGNSPLHF.

This clone has only a few counts. The rearrangement links TRBV7-9 to TRBJ1-2; TRBD1 is a possible D gene (5 bases). CDR3 length: 14 amino acids. CDR1 and CDR2 from the germline V gene are SEHNR and FQNEAQ (reference sequence). Deletions cut 1 base from V and 1 base from J, with 7 bases between. CDR3 region: CASSLETDNYGYTF. CDR3 nucleotides: TGTGCCAGCAGCTTAGAGACAGATAACTATGGCTACACCTTC.

The chain recombines TRBV7-8 with TRBJ2-1; TRBD1 aligns across 9 bases. Germline V CDR1 and CDR2: SGHVS, FQNEAQ. V shed 2 bases and J 9 bases; nucleotides not matched to a gene: 8. The CDR3 sequence is 15 residues long. The CDR3 loop reads CASSLIITGGFEQFF. The CDR3 DNA sequence: TGTGCCAGCAGCTTAATCATAACAGGGGGCTTTGAGCAGTTCTTC.

This chain links TRBV7-3 with TRBJ2-3, with D maybe TRBD2 (7 bases). Trimming took 0 bases from V and 6 from J, leaving 19 bases between them. The germline V gene has CDR1 SGHTA and CDR2 FQGTGA. This CDR3 is built from 17 residues. The DNA for the CDR3 is TGTGCCAGCAGCTTAACTGCCGGGGGGCTAAAGGCGGATACGCAGTATTTT. Encoded protein: CASSLTAGGLKADTQYF.